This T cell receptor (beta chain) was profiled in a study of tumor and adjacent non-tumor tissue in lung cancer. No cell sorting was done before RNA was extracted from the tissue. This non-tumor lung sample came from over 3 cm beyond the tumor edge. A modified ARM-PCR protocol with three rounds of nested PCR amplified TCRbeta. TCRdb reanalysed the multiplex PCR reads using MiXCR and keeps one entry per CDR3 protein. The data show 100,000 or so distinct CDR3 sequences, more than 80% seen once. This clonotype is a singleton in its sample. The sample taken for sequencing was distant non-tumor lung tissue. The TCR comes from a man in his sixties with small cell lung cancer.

In DNA form, the CDR3 reads TGTGCCAGCAGTTTAGGAAGAAGTTGGGACACTGAAGCTTTCTTT. The encoded protein is CASSLGRSWDTEAFF. The chain couples TRBV12-3 or TRBV12-4 to TRBJ1-1; D is undetermined. V dropped 1 base and J dropped 3 bases, with 12 bases sitting between them. The CDR3 is made up of 15 amino acids.